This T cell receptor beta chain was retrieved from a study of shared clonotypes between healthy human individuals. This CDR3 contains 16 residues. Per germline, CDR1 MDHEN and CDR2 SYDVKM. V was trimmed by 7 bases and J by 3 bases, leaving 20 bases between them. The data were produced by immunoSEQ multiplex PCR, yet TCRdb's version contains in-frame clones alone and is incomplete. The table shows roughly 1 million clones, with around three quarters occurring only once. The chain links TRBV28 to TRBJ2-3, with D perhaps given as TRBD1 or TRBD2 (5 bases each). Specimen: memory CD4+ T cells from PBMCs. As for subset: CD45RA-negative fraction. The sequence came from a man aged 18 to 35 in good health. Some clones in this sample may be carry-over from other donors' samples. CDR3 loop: CASTPRGRGLTDTQYF. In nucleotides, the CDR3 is TGTGCCAGCACCCCCCGGGGCCGAGGCCTAACAGATACGCAGTATTTT.